This TCR beta chain was obtained from a study of blood T cell repertoires in COVID-19. Clones were read by immunoSEQ multiplex PCR, and TCRdb kept only the in-frame ones, dropping some. The sample contains about 150,000 clones, over 80% of which appear only once. CDR3 length: 21 residues. Per the germline V gene, CDR1 is SNHLY and CDR2 is FYNNEI. V lost 6 bases to trimming and J lost 1 base; unmatched junction nucleotides: 15. This receptor was obtained from a woman in her thirties or forties who had recovered from COVID-19. The sample was PBMCs or T cells enriched from blood (not recorded which). The chain combines TRBV2 with TRBJ2-1; 16 positions agree with TRBD2. DNA for the CDR3: TGTGCCAGCAGAGTCCCAAAGGGGACTAGCGGGAGGGCCGGATCCTACAATGAGCAGTTCTTC. This translates into CASRVPKGTSGRAGSYNEQFF.